The 15 T cell receptor beta chains below come from one sample, sequenced in a study of blood T cell repertoires in COVID-19. Profiling relied on immunoSEQ multiplex PCR, and the TCRdb table lists in-frame clones only, not all of them. There are more than 250,000 clones in the sample; over 75% occur only once, and 0.7% lies in the top ten. Source material: peripheral blood. All receptors derive from a human donor in a cohort sampled during active COVID-19.

The chain is built from TRBV10-3 and TRBJ2-5; tentative D call: TRBD2 (7 bases). CDR1 is ENHRY, CDR2 SYGVKD, per germline. The CDR3 totals 16 residues. V gave up 0 bases and J gave up 5 bases, with 16 bases separating them. CDR3 nucleotides: TGTGCCATCAGTGAGTCTTCAGGGGAGGGTAGTGAGACCCAGTACTTC. Encoded protein: CAISESSGEGSETQYF.

The CDR3 DNA sequence: TGTGCCAGTAGTATCCTCTGGAACACTGAAGCTTTCTTT. Amino acids: CASSILWNTEAFF. The chain has TRBV19 and TRBJ1-1; D gene uncertain. This CDR3 region has 13 residues. Germline V lookup: CDR1 LNHDA, CDR2 SQIVND (reference sequence). V gave up 3 bases and J gave up 1 base, with 6 bases separating them.

This clone was observed a few times. The J gene is TRBJ1-5, the V gene TRBV30; no reliable D call. The germline gives CDR1 GTSNPN, CDR2 SVGIG (reference sequence). With 2 bases removed from V and 4 bases from J, the gap between germline ends came to 9 bases. The CDR3 has 13 residues. The CDR3, as DNA: TGTGCCTGGAGTACTAGGGAAAATCAGCCCCAGCATTTT. Protein product: CAWSTRENQPQHF.

The chain joins TRBV11-2 to TRBJ2-7; 8 bases fit TRBD2. Losses at the gene ends were 5 bases for V and 3 bases for J; bases not matched to a gene: 9. The CDR3 totals 15 residues. The germline CDR1 and CDR2 sequences are SGHAT and FQNNGV. This CDR3 is CASSPPQRELYEQYF. In DNA form, the CDR3 reads TGTGCCAGCAGCCCACCCCAGCGGGAGCTCTACGAGCAGTACTTC.

The V call is TRBV6-2 or TRBV6-3, the J call TRBJ1-1; 9 bases agree with TRBD1. The germline V gene has CDR1 MNHEY and CDR2 SVGEGT. V lost 6 bases and J lost 4; bases outside the gene matches: 6. CDR3 length: 14 residues. In DNA form, the CDR3 reads TGTGCCAGCAGCCCGACAGGGGGACGCACTGAAGCTTTCTTT. This translates into CASSPTGGRTEAFF.

V is TRBV24-1 and J is TRBJ2-1; 10 bases map to TRBD2. Germline assignment: CDR1 KGHDR and CDR2 SFDVKD. The junction had 5 bases not matched to a gene; V was cut back by 8 bases and J by 2 bases. This CDR3 region has 15 residues. CDR3 DNA sequence: TGTGCCACCACGAGCGGGGGGGGCGCCTACAATGAGCAGTTCTTC. It yields the protein CATTSGGGAYNEQFF.

The CDR3 DNA reads TGTGCCAGCCGAGGACTAGCGGACGTCACCGGGGAGCTGTTTTTT. The encoded protein is CASRGLADVTGELFF. The chain couples TRBV9 to TRBJ2-2; 10 positions match TRBD2. Trimming cost V 7 bases and J 4 bases; bases outside gene matches: 7. The CDR3 extends over 15 amino acids. In germline, CDR1 is SGDLS, CDR2 YYNGEE.

In this sample, this clone turned up a few times. V gene TRBV5-4 combines with J gene TRBJ1-4; no definite D call. The CDR3 is 16 amino acids. The V and J ends lost 4 bases and 5 bases respectively, with 18 bases between them. Per the germline V gene, CDR1 is SGHNT and CDR2 is YYREEE (reference sequence). Written as DNA, the CDR3 is TGTGCCAGCAGCAGCGAAAGGATCACCTTGAATGAAAAACTGTTTTTT. Translating it yields CASSSERITLNEKLFF. Supplemented by reference TRBV5-4 and TRBJ1-4, the full variable domain reads ETGVTQSPTHLIKTRGQQVTLRCSSQSGHNTVSWYQQALGQGPQFIFQYYREEENGRGNFPPRFSGLQFPNYSSELNVNALELDDSALYLCASSSERITLNEKLFFGSGTQLSVL.

This clone was detected once. This chain joins TRBV6-2 or TRBV6-3 and TRBJ1-6; 7 bases align to TRBD1. The germline V gene encodes CDR1 MNHEY and CDR2 SVGEGT. The ends lost 7 bases at V and 8 bases at J; junction bases unmatched: 11. This CDR3 has 15 residues. The CDR3 reads CASTPSDREDSPLHF. In nucleotides, the CDR3 is TGTGCCAGCACCCCGTCTGACAGGGAGGATTCACCCCTCCACTTT.

This chain joins TRBV4-3 and TRBJ2-2; TRBD2 is a possible D gene (6 bases). This CDR3 spans 14 amino acids. Germline V gene sequence: CDR1 LGHNA, CDR2 YSLEER. V lost 3 bases and J 5 bases, leaving 10 bases between the germline ends. In DNA, the CDR3 is TGCGCCAGCAGCCAGCACCGGGGGACCGGGGAGCTGTTTTTT. Translating it yields CASSQHRGTGELFF.

The rearrangement uses TRBV7-2 and TRBJ2-7; 7 positions agree with TRBD2. CDR3 length: 16 residues. CDR1 is SGHTA and CDR2 is FQGNSA in the germline V gene. The J segment lost 3 bases and the V segment lost 8 bases, leaving 16 bases of the junction unmatched. CDR3 region: CASFKKLVAGDYEQYF. The DNA for the CDR3 is TGTGCCAGCTTCAAAAAGCTCGTGGCGGGGGACTACGAGCAGTACTTC.

This chain joins TRBV5-1 and TRBJ2-5; 7 positions match TRBD1. Germline CDR1 and CDR2: SGHRS and YFSETQ. The CDR3 sequence is 15 residues long. Germline trimming cut 2 bases from V and 2 bases from J; bases unmatched to any gene: 6. The CDR3 DNA reads as TGCGCCAGCAGCTTTTCGGCAGGGGGTCAAGAGACCCAGTACTTC. Its translation: CASSFSAGGQETQYF.

The V and J genes are TRBV19 and TRBJ1-1, with D possibly being TRBD1 (6 bases). The V gene lost 6 bases and the J gene lost 5 bases, with 16 bases spanning the gap. Germline V gene lookup returns CDR1 LNHDA and CDR2 SQIVND (reference sequence). This CDR3 spans 14 amino acids. CDR3 protein: CASSVQGLGTEAFF. In DNA, the CDR3 is TGTGCCAGTAGCGTTCAGGGGCTGGGAACTGAAGCTTTCTTT.

V and J are TRBV7-9 and TRBJ1-1; TRBD1 aligns across 9 bases. Germline loops: CDR1 SEHNR, CDR2 FQNEAQ (reference sequence). V lost 8 bases, J lost 3 bases, and 10 bases stayed unmatched. The CDR3 is 15 residues long. CDR3 sequence (DNA): TGTGCCAGCGGCACAGGGGGCGAAAAACACACTGAAGCTTTCTTT. This gives the protein CASGTGGEKHTEAFF.

V is TRBV23-1 and J is TRBJ2-7; D is perhaps TRBD1 (6 bases). TRBV23-1 qualifies as an ORF whose function is uncertain. The length of the CDR3 is 16 residues. The ends were cut back, 0 bases at V and 3 bases at J, with 15 bases in the middle. The CDR3 loop reads CASSQSRKGHLYEQYF. The DNA for the CDR3 is TGCGCCAGCAGTCAATCTAGGAAGGGACACCTCTACGAGCAGTACTTC.